Listed below are T cell receptor beta chains from one sample, sequenced in a study of monozygotic twins with inflammatory bowel disease. TCRdb reprocessed the 5' RACE reads, keeping one entry per CDR3 protein, no DNA. Across 330,000 or so distinct CDR3 sequences, the top ten clones capture 2% to 2.5% of the sample. The sample taken for sequencing was blood. The receptors were sampled from a human donor with ulcerative colitis or Crohn's disease, or a healthy co-twin of an affected twin (not recorded which). Each CDR3 is given with its conserved first and last residue.

TRBJ2-7,TRBV5-1,CASSLSDSSYEQYF
TRBJ2-3,TRBV5-1,CASSRRGGASDTQYF
TRBJ2-3,TRBV7-8,CATSQTSGLTDTQYF
TRBJ1-1,TRBV30,CAWGLDRMNTEAFF
TRBJ1-6,TRBV5-4,CASSLAGYSPLHF
TRBJ2-5,TRBV12-3/TRBV12-4,CASSPGPSQETQYF
TRBJ2-2,TRBV28,CASRSTEVPGELFF
TRBJ2-1,TRBV11-2,CASSSPRTRGNEQFF
TRBJ2-6,TRBV5-1,CASSHGQGGGANVLTF
TRBJ2-5,TRBV3-1,CASSQEVSAAAQETQYF
TRBJ2-1,TRBV10-3,CAIKGAANEQFF
TRBJ2-7,TRBV10-3,CAISESGSYEQYF
TRBJ2-1,TRBV14,CASSNSGTVSSF
TRBJ1-4,TRBV5-5,CASSLDEGGKRINEKLFF
TRBJ1-6,TRBV6-5,CASSLDSRETSPLHF
TRBJ1-3,TRBV12-3/TRBV12-4,CASSFPGGTRYTIYF
TRBJ2-4,TRBV10-3,CATSSGRGGIIAKNIQYF
TRBJ2-7,TRBV20-1,CSAGQPTKQYF
TRBJ2-6,TRBV19,CATNMAAGANVLTF
TRBJ1-3,TRBV11-2,CASSKEVYTIYF
TRBJ2-2,TRBV20-1,CSARKGPITGGRAGELFF
TRBJ2-2,TRBV20-1,CSARVPEWTGELFF
TRBJ2-3,TRBV29-1,CSVVDGRDTQYF
TRBJ2-5,TRBV9,CASSVEGFVAKETQYF
TRBJ2-5,TRBV7-3,CASSQLTNKTRGNKQETQYF
TRBJ1-4,TRBV2,CASVWGRANEKLFF
TRBJ1-2,TRBV5-1,CASSLAVDPYGYTF
TRBJ2-7,TRBV20-1,CSASEGTGPHEQYF
TRBJ2-3,TRBV7-8,CASSRRDSNSGDTQYF
TRBJ2-1,TRBV7-9,CASSLGRGRLTNEQFF
TRBJ2-7,TRBV2,CASRGGREQYF
TRBJ2-6,TRBV5-4,CASSSLQGTGANVLTF
TRBJ2-1,TRBV5-1,CASRTSGNNEQFF
TRBJ2-1,TRBV5-1,CASRGGDNEQFF
TRBJ2-4,TRBV6-5,CASSSSGGGLNIQYF
TRBJ1-2,TRBV7-9,CASSPINYGYTF
TRBJ2-7,TRBV4-1,CASSQTLGTGIKHEQYF
TRBJ1-1,TRBV5-1,CASSLSRTGHTEAFF
TRBJ2-7,TRBV30,CAWSRSTSYEQYF
TRBJ2-1,TRBV12-3/TRBV12-4,CASSLAQQVGEQFF
TRBJ2-3,TRBV20-1,CSAAGTGTTDTQYF
TRBJ2-7,TRBV27,CASIRVARGQGTYEQYF
TRBJ1-5,TRBV12-3/TRBV12-4,CASRDGYNQPQHF
TRBJ1-3,TRBV12-5,CASGLYGSGNTIYF
TRBJ2-1,TRBV11-2,CASSLVRLSGNEQFF
TRBJ2-7,TRBV3-1,CASSGLAVSYEQYF
TRBJ2-2,TRBV28,CASSPPGRTIYTGELFF
TRBJ1-4,TRBV7-9,CASSLQGDISEKLFF
TRBJ2-3,TRBV7-2,CASTDRGGVDTQYF
TRBJ1-6,TRBV7-2,CASSFLFGRGDSPLHF
TRBJ2-1,TRBV29-1,CSVEDRGQIDNEQFF
TRBJ2-1,TRBV6-1,CASRSGLVPNEQFF